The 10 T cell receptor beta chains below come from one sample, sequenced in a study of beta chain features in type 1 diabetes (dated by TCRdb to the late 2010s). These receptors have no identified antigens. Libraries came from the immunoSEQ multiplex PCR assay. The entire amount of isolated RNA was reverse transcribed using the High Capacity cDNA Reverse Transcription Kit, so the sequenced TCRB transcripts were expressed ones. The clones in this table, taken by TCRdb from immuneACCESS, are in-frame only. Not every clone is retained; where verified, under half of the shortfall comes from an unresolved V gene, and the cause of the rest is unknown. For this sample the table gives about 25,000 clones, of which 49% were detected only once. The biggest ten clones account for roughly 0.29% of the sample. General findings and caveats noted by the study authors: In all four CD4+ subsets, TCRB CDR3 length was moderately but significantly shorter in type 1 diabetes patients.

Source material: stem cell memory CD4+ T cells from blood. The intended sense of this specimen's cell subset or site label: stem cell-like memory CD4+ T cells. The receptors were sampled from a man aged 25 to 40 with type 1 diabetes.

The CDR3 spells CASRSAQGTEAFF. Here the CDR3 DNA reads TGTGCCAGTAGATCGGCCCAGGGCACTGAAGCTTTCTTT. This sequence joins TRBV19 and TRBJ1-1, with TRBD1 as a possible D gene (5 bases). The V end was cut by 6 bases, the J end by 4 bases, with 12 bases between. The CDR3 covers 13 residues. Germline V CDR1 and CDR2: LNHDA, SQIVND (reference sequence).

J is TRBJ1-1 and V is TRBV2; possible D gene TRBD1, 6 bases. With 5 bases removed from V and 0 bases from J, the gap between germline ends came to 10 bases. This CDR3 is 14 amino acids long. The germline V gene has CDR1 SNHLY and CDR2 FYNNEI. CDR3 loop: CASSSTGLNTEAFF. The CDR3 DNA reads TGTGCCAGCAGTTCGACAGGTCTGAACACTGAAGCTTTCTTT.

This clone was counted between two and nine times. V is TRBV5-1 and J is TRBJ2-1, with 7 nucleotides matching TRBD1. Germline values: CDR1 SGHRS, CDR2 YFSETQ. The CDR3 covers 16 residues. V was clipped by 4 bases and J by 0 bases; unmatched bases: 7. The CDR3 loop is CASSRGTEASYNEQFF. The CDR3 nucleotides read TGCGCCAGCAGCAGAGGGACAGAAGCCTCCTACAATGAGCAGTTCTTC. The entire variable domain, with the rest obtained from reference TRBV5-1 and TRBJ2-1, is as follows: KAGVTQTPRYLIKTRGQQVTLSCSPISGHRSVSWYQQTPGQGLQFLFEYFSETQRNKGNFPGRFSGRQFSNSRSEMNVSTLELGDSALYLCASSRGTEASYNEQFFGPGTRLTVL.

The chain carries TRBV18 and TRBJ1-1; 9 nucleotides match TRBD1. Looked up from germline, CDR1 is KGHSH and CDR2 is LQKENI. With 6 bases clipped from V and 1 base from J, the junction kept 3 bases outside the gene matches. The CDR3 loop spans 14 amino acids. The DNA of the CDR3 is TGTGCCAGCTCGACAGGGGGATCGAACACTGAAGCTTTCTTT. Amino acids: CASSTGGSNTEAFF.

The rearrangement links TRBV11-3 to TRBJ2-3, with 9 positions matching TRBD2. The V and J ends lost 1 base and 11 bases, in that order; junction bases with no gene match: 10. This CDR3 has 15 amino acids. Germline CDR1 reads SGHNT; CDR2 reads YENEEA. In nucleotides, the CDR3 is TGTGCCAGCAGCTTAGCCCCCTCGGGTAGCGGGGGGCAGTATTTT. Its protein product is CASSLAPSGSGGQYF.

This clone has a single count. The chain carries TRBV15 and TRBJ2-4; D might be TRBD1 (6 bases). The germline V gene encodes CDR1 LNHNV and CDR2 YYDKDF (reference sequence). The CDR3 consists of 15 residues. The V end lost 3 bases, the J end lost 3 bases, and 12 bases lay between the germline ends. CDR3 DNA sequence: TGTGCCACCAGCAGCAGCCTGACAGGCAAAAACATTCAGTACTTC. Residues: CATSSSLTGKNIQYF.

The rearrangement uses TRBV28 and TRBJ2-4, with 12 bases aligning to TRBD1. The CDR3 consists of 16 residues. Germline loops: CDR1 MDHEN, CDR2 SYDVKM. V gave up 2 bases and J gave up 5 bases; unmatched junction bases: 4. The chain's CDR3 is CASSLGDRGPENIQYF. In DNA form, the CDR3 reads TGTGCCAGCAGTTTAGGGGACAGGGGGCCTGAAAACATTCAGTACTTC.

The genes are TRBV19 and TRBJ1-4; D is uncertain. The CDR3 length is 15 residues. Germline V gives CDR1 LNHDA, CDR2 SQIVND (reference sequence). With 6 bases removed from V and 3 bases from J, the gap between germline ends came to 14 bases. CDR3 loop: CASRPRGEANEKLFF. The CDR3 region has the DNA TGTGCCAGTAGGCCCCGGGGTGAGGCTAATGAAAAACTGTTTTTT. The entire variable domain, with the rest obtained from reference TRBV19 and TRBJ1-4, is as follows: DGGITQSPKYLFRKEGQNVTLSCEQNLNHDAMYWYRQDPGQGLRLIYYSQIVNDFQKGDIAEGYSVSREKKESFPLTVTSAQKNPTAFYLCASRPRGEANEKLFFGSGTQLSVL.

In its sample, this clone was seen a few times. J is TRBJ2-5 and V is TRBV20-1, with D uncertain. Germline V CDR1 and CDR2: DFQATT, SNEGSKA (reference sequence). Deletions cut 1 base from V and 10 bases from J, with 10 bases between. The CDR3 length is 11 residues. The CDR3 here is CSARVVELQYF. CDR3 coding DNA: TGCAGTGCTAGAGTTGTCGAGCTCCAGTACTTC.

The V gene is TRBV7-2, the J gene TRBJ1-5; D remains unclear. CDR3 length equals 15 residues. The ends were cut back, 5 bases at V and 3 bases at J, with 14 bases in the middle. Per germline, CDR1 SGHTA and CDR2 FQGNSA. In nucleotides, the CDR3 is TGTGCCAGCAGCCCCACGGCGGCGACCAATCAGCCCCAGCATTTT. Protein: CASSPTAATNQPQHF. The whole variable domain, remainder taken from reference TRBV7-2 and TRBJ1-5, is GAGVSQSPSNKVTEKGKDVELRCDPISGHTALYWYRQSLGQGLEFLIYFQGNSAPDKSGLPSDRFSAERTGGSVSTLTIQRTQQEDSAVYLCASSPTAATNQPQHFGDGTRLSIL.